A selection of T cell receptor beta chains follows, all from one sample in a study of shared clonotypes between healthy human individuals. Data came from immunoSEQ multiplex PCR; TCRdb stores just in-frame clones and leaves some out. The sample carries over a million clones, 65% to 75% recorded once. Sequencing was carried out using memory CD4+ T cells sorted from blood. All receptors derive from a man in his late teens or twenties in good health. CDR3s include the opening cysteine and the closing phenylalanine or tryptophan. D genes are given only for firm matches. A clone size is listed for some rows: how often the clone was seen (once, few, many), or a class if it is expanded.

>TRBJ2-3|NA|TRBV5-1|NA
CASSLSGADTDTQYF
TGCGCCAGCAGCTTGTCTGGCGCTGACACAGATACGCAGTATTTT
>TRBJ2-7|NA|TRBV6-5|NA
CASSPSGSSYEQYF
TGTGCCAGCAGCCCCAGCGGCAGCTCCTACGAGCAGTACTTC
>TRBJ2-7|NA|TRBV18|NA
CASSWGVTSYEQYF
TGTGCCAGCTCCTGGGGGGTCACTTCCTACGAGCAGTACTTC
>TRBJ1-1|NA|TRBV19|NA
CASGFPTEAFF
TGTGCTTCGGGGTTTCCCACTGAAGCTTTCTTT
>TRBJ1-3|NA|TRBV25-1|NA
CASTPTGSGNTIYF
TGTGCCAGCACTCCCACAGGGAGTGGAAACACCATATATTTT
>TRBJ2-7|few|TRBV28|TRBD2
CASKALASGSSEQYF
TGTGCCAGCAAAGCTCTGGCTAGCGGGAGCTCCGAGCAGTACTTC
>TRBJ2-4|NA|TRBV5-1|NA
CASTPSGATKNIQYF
TGCGCCAGCACCCCATCCGGGGCTACCAAAAACATTCAGTACTTC
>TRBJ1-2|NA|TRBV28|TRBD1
CASSPGQGGGYTF
TGTGCCAGCAGTCCGGGACAGGGAGGAGGCTACACCTTC
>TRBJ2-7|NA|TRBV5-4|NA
CASSLSGNRQYF
TGTGCCAGCAGCTTGTCCGGGAATAGGCAGTACTTC
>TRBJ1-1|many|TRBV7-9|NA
CASSRGENTEAFF
TGTGCCAGCAGCCGCGGGGAGAACACTGAAGCTTTCTTT
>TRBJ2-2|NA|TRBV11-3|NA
CASSSNPATNTGELFF
TGTGCCAGCAGCTCAAACCCTGCAACGAACACCGGGGAGCTGTTTTTT
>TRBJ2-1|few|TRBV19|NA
CASRGGNEQFF
TGTGCCAGTAGGGGGGGTAATGAGCAGTTCTTC
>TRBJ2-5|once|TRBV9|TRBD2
CASSDRTSGGPMRQETQYF
TGTGCCAGCAGCGACAGGACTAGCGGGGGCCCAATGCGACAAGAGACCCAGTACTTC
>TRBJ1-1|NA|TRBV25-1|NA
CASSDNPGRPGSTEAFF
TGTGCCAGCAGTGATAACCCGGGACGCCCCGGGAGCACTGAAGCTTTCTTT
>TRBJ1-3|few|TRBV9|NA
CASSVDQFSGNTIYF
TGTGCCAGCAGCGTAGACCAGTTCTCTGGAAACACCATATATTTT
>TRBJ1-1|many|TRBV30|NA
CAWRAGPQNTEAFF
TGTGCCTGGAGAGCGGGACCGCAGAACACTGAAGCTTTCTTT
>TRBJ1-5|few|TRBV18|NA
CASSGESNQPQHF
TGTGCCAGCTCAGGGGAGTCCAATCAGCCCCAGCATTTT
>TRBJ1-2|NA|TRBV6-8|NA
CASSYIGRGYGYTF
TGTGCCAGCAGTTACATAGGCAGGGGTTATGGCTACACCTTC
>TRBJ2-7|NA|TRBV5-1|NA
CASSPVVAQYEQYF
TGCGCCAGCAGCCCCGTTGTAGCCCAGTACGAGCAGTACTTC
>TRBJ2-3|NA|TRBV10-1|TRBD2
CASSDRRGSTDTQYF
TGCGCCAGCAGTGATAGGCGGGGGAGCACAGATACGCAGTATTTT
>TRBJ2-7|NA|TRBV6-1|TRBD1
CASSEVLWGQGYEQYF
TGTGCCAGCAGTGAAGTTCTTTGGGGACAGGGATACGAGCAGTACTTC
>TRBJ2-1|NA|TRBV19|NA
CASSITGMNEQFF
TGTGCCAGTAGTATCACCGGGATGAATGAGCAGTTCTTC
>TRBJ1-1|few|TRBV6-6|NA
CASSYYRDNTEAFF
TGTGCCAGCAGTTACTACAGGGACAACACTGAAGCTTTCTTT
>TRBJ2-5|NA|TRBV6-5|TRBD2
CASSSGLAGETQYF
TGTGCCAGCAGTTCCGGCCTAGCGGGAGAGACCCAGTACTTC
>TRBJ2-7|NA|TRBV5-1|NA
CASRTSAQGSYEQYF
TGCGCCAGCAGGACGAGTGCGCAGGGCTCCTACGAGCAGTACTTC
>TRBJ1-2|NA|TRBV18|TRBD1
CASSPPNRGQHGYTF
TGTGCCAGCTCACCACCGAATAGGGGGCAGCATGGCTACACCTTC
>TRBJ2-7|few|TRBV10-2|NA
CASGRGSYEQYF
TGCGCCAGCGGACGCGGCAGTTACGAGCAGTACTTC
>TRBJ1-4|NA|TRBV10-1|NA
CASSPGVREKLFF
TGCGCCAGCAGCCCAGGGGTTCGAGAAAAACTGTTTTTT
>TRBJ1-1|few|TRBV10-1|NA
CATTGTGEAEAFF
TGCGCCACCACCGGGACGGGGGAGGCTGAAGCTTTCTTT
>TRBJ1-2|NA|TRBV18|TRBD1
CASSPGQGDYGYTF
TGTGCCAGCTCACCCGGACAGGGAGACTATGGCTACACCTTC
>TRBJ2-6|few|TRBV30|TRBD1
CAWRLGQGGFSGANVLTF
TGTGCCTGGAGACTGGGACAGGGAGGGTTCTCTGGGGCCAACGTCCTGACTTTC
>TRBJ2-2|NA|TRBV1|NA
CTSSQALKDTGELFF
TGCACCAGCAGCCAAGCCCTAAAGGACACCGGGGAGCTGTTTTTT
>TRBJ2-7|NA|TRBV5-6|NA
CASSLVLSSYEQYF
TGTGCCAGCAGCTTGGTGCTCTCCTCCTACGAGCAGTACTTC
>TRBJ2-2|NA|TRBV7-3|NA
CASSLIGGPNTGELFF
TGTGCCAGCAGCTTAATCGGGGGCCCGAACACCGGGGAGCTGTTTTTT
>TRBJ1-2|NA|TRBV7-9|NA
CASSRATGTTRGYTF
TGTGCCAGCAGCCGAGCAACTGGGACCACCAGAGGCTACACCTTC
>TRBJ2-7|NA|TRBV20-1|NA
CSARAQTEQYF
TGCAGTGCTAGAGCTCAGACCGAGCAGTACTTC
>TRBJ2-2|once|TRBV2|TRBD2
CASGPLAGGRTGELFF
TGTGCCAGCGGTCCTCTAGCGGGGGGGCGCACCGGGGAGCTGTTTTTT
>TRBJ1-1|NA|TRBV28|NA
CASSLPGLPEAFF
TGTGCCAGCAGTTTACCGGGACTCCCTGAAGCTTTCTTT
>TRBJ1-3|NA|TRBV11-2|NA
CASSLDRTAGNTIYF
TGTGCCAGCAGCTTAGACCGTACGGCTGGAAACACCATATATTTT
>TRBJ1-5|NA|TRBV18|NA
CASSPPGSLNQPQHF
TGTGCCAGCTCACCTCCTGGCAGCCTGAATCAGCCCCAGCATTTT
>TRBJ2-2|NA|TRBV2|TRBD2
CASSERSGRAAGELFF
TGTGCCAGCAGTGAACGTAGCGGGAGAGCCGCCGGGGAGCTGTTTTTT
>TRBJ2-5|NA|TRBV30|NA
CAWSFTGTRETQYF
TGTGCCTGGAGTTTCACCGGTACTAGGGAGACCCAGTACTTC
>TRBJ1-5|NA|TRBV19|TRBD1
CASSKKQGAGNQPQHF
TGTGCCAGTAGTAAGAAACAGGGGGCAGGCAATCAGCCCCAGCATTTT
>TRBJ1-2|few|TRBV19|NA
CASSIGGANYGYTF
TGTGCCAGTAGTATAGGTGGGGCCAACTATGGCTACACCTTC
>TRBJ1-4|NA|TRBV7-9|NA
CASSPSRAGNEKLFF
TGTGCCAGCAGCCCCTCGCGGGCTGGTAATGAAAAACTGTTTTTT
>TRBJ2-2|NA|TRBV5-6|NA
CASSRVRRAGTGELFF
TGTGCCAGCAGCCGTGTTCGTCGGGCTGGCACCGGGGAGCTGTTTTTT
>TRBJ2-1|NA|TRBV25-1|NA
CASSEIGDNEQFF
TGTGCCAGCAGTGAAATAGGAGACAATGAGCAGTTCTTC
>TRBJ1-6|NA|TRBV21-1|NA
CASSRIRDRGSPEWNSPLHF
TGTGCCAGCAGCAGAATCCGGGACAGGGGATCCCCTGAGTGGAATTCACCCCTCCACTTT
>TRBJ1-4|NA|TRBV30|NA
CAWSVVNGENEKLFF
TGTGCCTGGAGTGTAGTTAACGGTGAGAATGAAAAACTGTTTTTT
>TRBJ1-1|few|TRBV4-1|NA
CASSQGLQARSTEAFF
TGCGCCAGCAGCCAGGGTTTACAGGCCCGGAGCACTGAAGCTTTCTTT
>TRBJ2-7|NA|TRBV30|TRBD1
CAWSPGQGREQYF
TGTGCCTGGAGTCCGGGACAGGGGCGCGAGCAGTACTTC
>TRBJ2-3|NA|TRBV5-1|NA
CASSPPAGASDTQYF
TGCGCCAGCAGCCCCCCCGCCGGGGCTTCAGATACGCAGTATTTT
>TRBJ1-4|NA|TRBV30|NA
CAWSRDTGKGEKLFF
TGTGCCTGGAGCCGAGACACAGGGAAGGGAGAAAAACTGTTTTTT
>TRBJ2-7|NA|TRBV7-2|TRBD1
CASSIGTGGYEQYF
TGTGCCAGCAGCATAGGGACAGGGGGCTACGAGCAGTACTTC
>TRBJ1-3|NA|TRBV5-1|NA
CASSLVANSGNTIYF
TGCGCCAGCAGCTTGGTGGCCAACTCTGGAAACACCATATATTTT
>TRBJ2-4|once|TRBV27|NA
CARHWSKNIQYF
TGTGCCAGGCATTGGTCCAAAAACATTCAGTACTTC